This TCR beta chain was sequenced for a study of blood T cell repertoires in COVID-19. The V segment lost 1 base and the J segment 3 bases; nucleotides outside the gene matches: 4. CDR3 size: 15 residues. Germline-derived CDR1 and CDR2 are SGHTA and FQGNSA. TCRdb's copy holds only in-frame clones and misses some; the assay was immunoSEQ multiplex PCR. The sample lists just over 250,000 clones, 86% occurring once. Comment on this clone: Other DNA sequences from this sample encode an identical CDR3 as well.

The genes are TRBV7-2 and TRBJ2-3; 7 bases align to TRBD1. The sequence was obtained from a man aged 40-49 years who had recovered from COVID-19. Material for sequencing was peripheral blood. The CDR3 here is CASSLDRGRTDTQYF. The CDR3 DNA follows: TGTGCCAGCAGCTTAGACAGGGGAAGAACAGATACGCAGTATTTT.